The present TCR beta chain was sequenced within a study of cytomegalovirus exposure and HLA in healthy donors. The PCR ran on 60 Vbeta and 13 Jbeta primers. Libraries were prepared by immunoSEQ multiplex PCR; TCRdb keeps only in-frame clonotypes and omits some of them. This sample has some 150,000 clones; less than 90% occur once, and the top ten carry 2.5%. The CDR3 runs to 13 residues. Trimming took 8 bases from V and 8 from J; bases not matched to a gene: 8. CDR1 MDHEN and CDR2 SYDVKM come from the germline V gene. V and J are TRBV28 and TRBJ1-2; 10 nucleotides agree with TRBD1. This receptor was taken from a boy younger than 10 in good health and CMV-seronegative. Sequences were obtained from PBMCs. The CDR3 DNA reads TGTGCCAGCGGGAGACAGGGGGCGCGAGGCTACACCTTC. It yields the protein CASGRQGARGYTF.